This T cell receptor (beta chain) was identified in a study of shared clonotypes between healthy human individuals. A word on this clone: The antigen is unknown.

Genomic DNA of every subset was divided equally among multiple immunoSEQ plates. TCRdb's copy holds only in-frame clones and misses some; the assay was immunoSEQ multiplex PCR. The table shows about 2.2 million clones, with just under 95% occurring only once. General study findings and limits: Among a handful of donors, approximately 5% of naive CD4 clonotypes were found in common.

CDR1 is SGHRS, CDR2 YFSETQ, per germline. J gave up 1 base and V 0 bases, and 6 bases lay outside the gene matches. This CDR3 is built from 17 residues. Terminally differentiated effector memory CD45RA+ cells were excluded from the naive CD8 cells, which were CD45RO-negative and positively selected for CCR7. The source of this sequence is a young man in good health. Some clones in this sample may be carry-over from other donors' samples. The V call is TRBV5-1, the J call TRBJ2-5; 10 bases are shared with TRBD1. The sequenced sample consisted of naive CD8+ T cells from PBMCs. As DNA, the CDR3 is TGCGCCAGCAGCTTGGGACGTGGACAGGGGGGCCAAGAGACCCAGTACTTC. Its protein is CASSLGRGQGGQETQYF.